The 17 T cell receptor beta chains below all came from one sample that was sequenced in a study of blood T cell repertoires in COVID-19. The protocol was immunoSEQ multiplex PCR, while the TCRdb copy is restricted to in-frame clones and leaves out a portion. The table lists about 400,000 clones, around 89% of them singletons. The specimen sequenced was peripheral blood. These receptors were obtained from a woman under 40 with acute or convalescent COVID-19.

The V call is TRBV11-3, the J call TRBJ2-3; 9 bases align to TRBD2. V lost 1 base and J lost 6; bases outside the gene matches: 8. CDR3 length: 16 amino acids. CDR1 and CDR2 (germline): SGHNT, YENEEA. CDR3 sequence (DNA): TGTGCCAGCAGCTTAGGAACTAGCGGGCCGGCGGATACGCAGTATTTT. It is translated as CASSLGTSGPADTQYF.

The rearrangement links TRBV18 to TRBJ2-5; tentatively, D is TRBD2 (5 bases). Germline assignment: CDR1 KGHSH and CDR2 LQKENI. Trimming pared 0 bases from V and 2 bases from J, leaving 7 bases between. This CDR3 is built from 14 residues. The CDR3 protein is CASSPPQRQETQYF. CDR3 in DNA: TGTGCCAGCTCACCACCCCAGCGGCAAGAGACCCAGTACTTC. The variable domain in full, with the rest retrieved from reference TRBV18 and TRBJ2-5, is NAGVMQNPRHLVRRRGQEARLRCSPMKGHSHVYWYRQLPEEGLKFMVYLQKENIIDESGMPKERFSAEFPKEGPSILRIQQVVRGDSAAYFCASSPPQRQETQYFGPGTRLLVL.

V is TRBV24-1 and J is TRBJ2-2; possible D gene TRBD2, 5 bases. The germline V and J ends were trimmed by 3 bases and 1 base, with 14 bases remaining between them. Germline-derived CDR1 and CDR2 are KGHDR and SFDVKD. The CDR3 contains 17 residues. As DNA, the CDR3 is TGTGCCACCAGTGATCCCCTCGGAGGTGGGAACACCGGGGAGCTGTTTTTT. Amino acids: CATSDPLGGGNTGELFF.

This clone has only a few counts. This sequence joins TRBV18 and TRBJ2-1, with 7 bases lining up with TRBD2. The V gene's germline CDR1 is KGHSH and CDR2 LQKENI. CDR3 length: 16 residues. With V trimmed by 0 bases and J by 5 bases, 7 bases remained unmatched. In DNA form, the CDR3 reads TGTGCCAGCTCACCACCCCCAGCGGGGTTGGACAATGAGCAGTTCTTC. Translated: CASSPPPAGLDNEQFF.

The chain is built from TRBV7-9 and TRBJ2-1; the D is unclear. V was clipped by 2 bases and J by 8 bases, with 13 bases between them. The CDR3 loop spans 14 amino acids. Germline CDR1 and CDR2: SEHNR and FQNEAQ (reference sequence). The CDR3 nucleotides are TGTGCCAGCAGCTTAAAGACTGGCGTCTATGAGCAGTTCTTC. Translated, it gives CASSLKTGVYEQFF.

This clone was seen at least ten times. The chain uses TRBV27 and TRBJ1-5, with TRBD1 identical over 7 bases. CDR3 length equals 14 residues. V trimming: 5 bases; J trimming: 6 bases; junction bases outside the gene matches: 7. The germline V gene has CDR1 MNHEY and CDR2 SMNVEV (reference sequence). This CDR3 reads CASSLRQGSQPQHF. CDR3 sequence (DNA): TGTGCCAGCAGTCTAAGACAGGGAAGTCAGCCCCAGCATTTT.

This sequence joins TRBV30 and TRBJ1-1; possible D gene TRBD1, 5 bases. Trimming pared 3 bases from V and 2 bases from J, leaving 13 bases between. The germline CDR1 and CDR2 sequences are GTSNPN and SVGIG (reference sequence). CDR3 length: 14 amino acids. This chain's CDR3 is CAWRPRGTNTEAFF. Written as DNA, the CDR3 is TGTGCCTGGAGGCCCCGGGGGACTAACACTGAAGCTTTCTTT.

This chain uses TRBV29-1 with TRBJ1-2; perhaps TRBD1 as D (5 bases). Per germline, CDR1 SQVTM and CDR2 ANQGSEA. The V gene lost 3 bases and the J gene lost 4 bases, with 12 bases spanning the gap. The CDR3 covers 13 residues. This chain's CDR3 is CSVEEGIAYGYTF. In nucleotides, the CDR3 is TGCAGCGTTGAGGAGGGGATAGCCTATGGCTACACCTTC.

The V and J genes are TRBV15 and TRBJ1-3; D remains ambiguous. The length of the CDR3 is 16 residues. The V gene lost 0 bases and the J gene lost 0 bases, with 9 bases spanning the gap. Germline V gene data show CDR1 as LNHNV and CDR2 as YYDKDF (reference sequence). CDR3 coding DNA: TGTGCCACCAGCAGAGATTTCACAGTCTCTGGAAACACCATATATTTT. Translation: CATSRDFTVSGNTIYF.

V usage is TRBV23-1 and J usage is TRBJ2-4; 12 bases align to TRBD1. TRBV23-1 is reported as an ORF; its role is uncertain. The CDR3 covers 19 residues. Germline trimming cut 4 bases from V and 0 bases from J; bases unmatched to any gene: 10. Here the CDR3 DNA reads TGCGCCAGCAGTCCCAGGGGACAGGGGGCGAAAAGAGCCAAAAACATTCAGTACTTC. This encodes CASSPRGQGAKRAKNIQYF.

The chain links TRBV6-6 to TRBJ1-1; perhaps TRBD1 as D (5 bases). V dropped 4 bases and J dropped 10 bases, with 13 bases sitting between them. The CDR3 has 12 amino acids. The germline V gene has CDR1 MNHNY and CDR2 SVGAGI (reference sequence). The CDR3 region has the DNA TGTGCCAGCAGTTTCAATGCGGGGGGAGCTTTCTTT. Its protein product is CASSFNAGGAFF.

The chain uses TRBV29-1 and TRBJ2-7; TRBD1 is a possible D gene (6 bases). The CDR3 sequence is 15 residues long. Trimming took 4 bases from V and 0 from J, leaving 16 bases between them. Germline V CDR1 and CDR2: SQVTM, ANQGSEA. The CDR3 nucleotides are TGCAGCGTTGTATGGGACAACAAGAGCTCCTACGAGCAGTACTTC. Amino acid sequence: CSVVWDNKSSYEQYF.

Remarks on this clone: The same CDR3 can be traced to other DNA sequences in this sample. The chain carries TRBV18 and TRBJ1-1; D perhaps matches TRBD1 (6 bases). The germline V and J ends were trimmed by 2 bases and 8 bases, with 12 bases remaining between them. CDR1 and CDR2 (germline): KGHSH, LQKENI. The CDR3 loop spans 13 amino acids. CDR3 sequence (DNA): TGTGCCAGCTCACCAAACAGGGAGACGGAAGCTTTCTTT. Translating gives CASSPNRETEAFF.

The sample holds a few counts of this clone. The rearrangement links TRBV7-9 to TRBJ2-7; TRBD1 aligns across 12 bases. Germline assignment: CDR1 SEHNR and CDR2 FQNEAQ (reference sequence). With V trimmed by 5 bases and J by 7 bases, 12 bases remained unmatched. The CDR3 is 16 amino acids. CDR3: CASSPQTGQGAGEQYF. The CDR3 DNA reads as TGTGCCAGCAGCCCCCAGACGGGACAGGGGGCCGGGGAGCAGTACTTC.

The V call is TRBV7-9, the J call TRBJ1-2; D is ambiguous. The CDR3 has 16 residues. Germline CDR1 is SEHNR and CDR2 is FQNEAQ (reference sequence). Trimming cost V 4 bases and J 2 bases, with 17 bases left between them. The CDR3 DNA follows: TGTGCCAGCAGCTCCACCGACGGGAGTCAGAACTATGGCTACACCTTC. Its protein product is CASSSTDGSQNYGYTF. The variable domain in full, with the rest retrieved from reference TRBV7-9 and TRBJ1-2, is DTGVSQNPRHKITKRGQNVTFRCDPISEHNRLYWYRQTLGQGPEFLTYFQNEAQLEKSRLLSDRFSAERPKGSFSTLEIQRTEQGDSAMYLCASSSTDGSQNYGYTFGSGTRLTVV.

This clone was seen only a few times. The CDR3 nucleotides are TGTGCCACCGGAAGACAGGGGAGGGAGACCCAGTACTTC. This codes for CATGRQGRETQYF. The chain links TRBV24-1 to TRBJ2-5; TRBD1 aligns across 8 bases. Germline CDR1 and CDR2: KGHDR and SFDVKD. V lost 9 bases, J lost 5 bases, and 7 bases stayed unmatched. This CDR3 region has 13 residues.

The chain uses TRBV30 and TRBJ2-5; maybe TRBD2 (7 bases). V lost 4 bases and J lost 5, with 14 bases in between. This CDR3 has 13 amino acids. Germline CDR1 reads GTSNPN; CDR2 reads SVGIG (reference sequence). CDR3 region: CAWTRGAQETQYF. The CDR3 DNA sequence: TGTGCCTGGACACGGGGGGCCCAGGAGACCCAGTACTTC.